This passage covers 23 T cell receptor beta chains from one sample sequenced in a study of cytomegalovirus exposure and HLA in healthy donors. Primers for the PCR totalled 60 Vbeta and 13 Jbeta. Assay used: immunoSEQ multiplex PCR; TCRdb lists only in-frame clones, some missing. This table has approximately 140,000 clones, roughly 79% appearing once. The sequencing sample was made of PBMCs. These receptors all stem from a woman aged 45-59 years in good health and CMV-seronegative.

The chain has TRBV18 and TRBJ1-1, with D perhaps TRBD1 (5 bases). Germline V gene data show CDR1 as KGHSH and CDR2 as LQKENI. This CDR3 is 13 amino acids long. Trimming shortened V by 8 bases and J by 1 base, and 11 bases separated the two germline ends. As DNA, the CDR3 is TGTGCCAGCGACGGGGGGGAGAACACTGAAGCTTTCTTT. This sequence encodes CASDGGENTEAFF.

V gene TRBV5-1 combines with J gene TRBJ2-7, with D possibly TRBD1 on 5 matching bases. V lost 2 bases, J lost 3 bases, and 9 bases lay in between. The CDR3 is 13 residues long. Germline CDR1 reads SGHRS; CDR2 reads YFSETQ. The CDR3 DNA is TGCGCCAGCAGCTTTGACAGCTTCTACGAGCAGTACTTC. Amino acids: CASSFDSFYEQYF.

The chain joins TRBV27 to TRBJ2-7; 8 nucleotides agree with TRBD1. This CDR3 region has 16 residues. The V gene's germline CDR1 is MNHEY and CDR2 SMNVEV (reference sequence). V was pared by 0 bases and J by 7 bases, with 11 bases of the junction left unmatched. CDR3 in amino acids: CASSLSGGRGLREQYV. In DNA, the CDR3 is TGTGCCAGCAGTTTATCAGGCGGCAGGGGGCTGCGGGAGCAGTACGTC.

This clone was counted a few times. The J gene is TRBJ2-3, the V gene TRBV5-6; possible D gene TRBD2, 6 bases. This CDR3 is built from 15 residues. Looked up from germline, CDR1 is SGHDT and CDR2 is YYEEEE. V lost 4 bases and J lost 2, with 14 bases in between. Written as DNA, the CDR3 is TGTGCCAGCAGCCCAGTTGCGGGACCCACAGATACGCAGTATTTT. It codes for CASSPVAGPTDTQYF.

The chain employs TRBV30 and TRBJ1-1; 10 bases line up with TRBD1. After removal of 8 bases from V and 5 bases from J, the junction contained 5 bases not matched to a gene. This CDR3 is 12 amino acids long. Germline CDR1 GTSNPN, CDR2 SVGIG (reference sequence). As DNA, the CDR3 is TGTGCCGGAGACAGGGGGCAAACTGAAGCTTTCTTT. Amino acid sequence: CAGDRGQTEAFF.

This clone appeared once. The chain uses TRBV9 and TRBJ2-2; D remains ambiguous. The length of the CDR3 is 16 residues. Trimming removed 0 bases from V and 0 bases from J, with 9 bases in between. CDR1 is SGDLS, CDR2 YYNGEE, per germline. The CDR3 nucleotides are TGTGCCAGCAGCGTAGACCTGCGAACGAACACCGGGGAGCTGTTTTTT. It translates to CASSVDLRTNTGELFF.

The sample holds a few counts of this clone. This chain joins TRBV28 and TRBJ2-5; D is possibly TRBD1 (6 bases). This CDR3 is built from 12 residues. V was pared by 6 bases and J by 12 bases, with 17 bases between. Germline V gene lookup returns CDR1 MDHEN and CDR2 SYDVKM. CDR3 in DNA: TGTGCCAGCAGCCCCGGGCAACAGGGAGAGTACTTC. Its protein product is CASSPGQQGEYF.

The CDR3 protein is CATTPKLRRDRGTAGVGNEQFF. The CDR3 DNA is TGTGCCACCACTCCTAAACTCCGTCGGGACAGGGGAACAGCGGGAGTCGGCAATGAGCAGTTCTTC. The J gene is TRBJ2-1, the V gene TRBV19; 10 positions agree with TRBD1. The CDR3 sequence is 22 residues long. Trimming removed 10 bases from V and 6 bases from J; junction bases left unmatched: 33. CDR1 is LNHDA and CDR2 is SQIVND in the germline V gene (reference sequence).

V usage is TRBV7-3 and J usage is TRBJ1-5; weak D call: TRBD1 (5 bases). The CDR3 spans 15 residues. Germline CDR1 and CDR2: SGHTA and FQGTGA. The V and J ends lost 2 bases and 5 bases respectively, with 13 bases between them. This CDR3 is CASSLGASVDQPQHF. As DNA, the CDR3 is TGTGCCAGCAGCTTAGGGGCCAGTGTTGATCAGCCCCAGCATTTT.

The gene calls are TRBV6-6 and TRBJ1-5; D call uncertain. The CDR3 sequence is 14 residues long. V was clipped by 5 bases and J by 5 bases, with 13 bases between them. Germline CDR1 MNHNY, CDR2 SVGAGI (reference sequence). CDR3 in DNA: TGTGCCAGCAGTCCTGTGCTGGGCCATCAGCCCCAGCATTTT. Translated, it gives CASSPVLGHQPQHF.

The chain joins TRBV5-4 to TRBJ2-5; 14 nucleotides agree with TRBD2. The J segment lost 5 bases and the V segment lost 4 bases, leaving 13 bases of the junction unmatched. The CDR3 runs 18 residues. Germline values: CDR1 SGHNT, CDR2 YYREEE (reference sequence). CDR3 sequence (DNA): TGTGCCAGCAGCCCCGCGACTAGCGGGAGGGCTGGGGGGGAGACCCAGTACTTC. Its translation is CASSPATSGRAGGETQYF.

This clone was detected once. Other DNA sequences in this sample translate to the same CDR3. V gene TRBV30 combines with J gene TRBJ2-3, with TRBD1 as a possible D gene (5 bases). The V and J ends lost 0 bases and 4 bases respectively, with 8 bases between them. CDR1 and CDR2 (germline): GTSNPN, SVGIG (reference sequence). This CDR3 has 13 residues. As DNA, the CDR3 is TGTGCCTGGAGTGTTGGCAGGGCAGATACGCAGTATTTT. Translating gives CAWSVGRADTQYF.

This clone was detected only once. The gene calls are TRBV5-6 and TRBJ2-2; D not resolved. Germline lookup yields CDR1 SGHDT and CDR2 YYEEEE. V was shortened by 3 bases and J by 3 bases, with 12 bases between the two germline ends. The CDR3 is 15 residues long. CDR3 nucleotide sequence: TGTGCCAGCAGCTCGGTGGGCAGATACACCGGGGAGCTGTTTTTT. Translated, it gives CASSSVGRYTGELFF.

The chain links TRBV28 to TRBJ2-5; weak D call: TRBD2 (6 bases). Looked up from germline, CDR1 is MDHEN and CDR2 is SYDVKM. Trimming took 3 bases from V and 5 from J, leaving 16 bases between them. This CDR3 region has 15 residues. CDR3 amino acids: CASSFSQLAWETQYF. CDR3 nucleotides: TGTGCCAGCAGTTTCAGTCAACTAGCTTGGGAGACCCAGTACTTC.

The CDR3 nucleotides are TGTGCCAGCAGTGGGACTAGCGGGATAGCGTACAATGAGCAGTTCTTC. Amino acids: CASSGTSGIAYNEQFF. J is TRBJ2-1 and V is TRBV6-4, with TRBD2 matching 12 bases. Germline V lookup: CDR1 MRHNA, CDR2 SNTAGT. J gave up 4 bases and V 4 bases, and 5 bases lay outside the gene matches. The CDR3 contains 16 residues.

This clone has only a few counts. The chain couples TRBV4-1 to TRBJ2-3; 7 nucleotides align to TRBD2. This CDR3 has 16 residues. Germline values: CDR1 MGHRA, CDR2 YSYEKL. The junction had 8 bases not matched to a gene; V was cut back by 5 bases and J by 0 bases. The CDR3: CASSTSSGVSTDTQYF. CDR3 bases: TGCGCCAGCAGCACCTCTAGCGGAGTTAGCACAGATACGCAGTATTTT.

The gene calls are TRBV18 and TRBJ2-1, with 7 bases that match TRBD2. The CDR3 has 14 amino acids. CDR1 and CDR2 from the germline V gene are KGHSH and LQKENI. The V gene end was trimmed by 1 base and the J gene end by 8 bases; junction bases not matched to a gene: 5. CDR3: CASSPQRGGDEQFF. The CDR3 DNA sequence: TGTGCCAGCTCACCACAGAGGGGAGGGGATGAGCAGTTCTTC.

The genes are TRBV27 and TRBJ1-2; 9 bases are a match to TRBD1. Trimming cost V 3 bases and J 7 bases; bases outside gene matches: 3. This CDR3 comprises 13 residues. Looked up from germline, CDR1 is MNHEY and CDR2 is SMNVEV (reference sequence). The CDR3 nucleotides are TGTGCCAGCAGTTTTAACAGGGGGCGTGGCTACACCTTC. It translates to CASSFNRGRGYTF.

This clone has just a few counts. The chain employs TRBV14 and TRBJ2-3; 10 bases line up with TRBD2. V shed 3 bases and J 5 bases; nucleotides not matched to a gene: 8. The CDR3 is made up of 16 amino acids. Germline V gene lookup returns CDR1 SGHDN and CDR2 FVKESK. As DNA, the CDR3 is TGTGCCAGCAGCCACCCGAGGAGCGGGAGGGGAGATACGCAGTATTTT. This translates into CASSHPRSGRGDTQYF. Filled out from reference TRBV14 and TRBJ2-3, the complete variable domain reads EAGVTQFPSHSVIEKGQTVTLRCDPISGHDNLYWYRRVMGKEIKFLLHFVKESKQDESGMPNNRFLAERTGGTYSTLKVQPAELEDSGVYFCASSHPRSGRGDTQYFGPGTRLTVL.

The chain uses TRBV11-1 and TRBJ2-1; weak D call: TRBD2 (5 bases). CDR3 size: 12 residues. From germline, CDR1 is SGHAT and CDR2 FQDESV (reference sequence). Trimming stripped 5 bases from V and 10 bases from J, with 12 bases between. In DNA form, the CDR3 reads TGTGCCAGCAGCCTGCAACTAGAAGAGCAGTTCTTC. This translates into CASSLQLEEQFF.

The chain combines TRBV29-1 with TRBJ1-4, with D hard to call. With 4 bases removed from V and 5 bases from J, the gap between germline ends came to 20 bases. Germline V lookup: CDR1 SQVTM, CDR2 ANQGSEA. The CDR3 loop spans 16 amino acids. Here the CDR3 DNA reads TGCAGCGTTGTAGGCCTCGGCGGAGAAAAAAATGAAAAACTGTTTTTT. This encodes CSVVGLGGEKNEKLFF.

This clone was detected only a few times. The CDR3 spells CASSLGAGRTDTQYF. The CDR3 DNA follows: TGTGCCAGCAGTTTAGGGGCAGGGCGCACAGATACGCAGTATTTT. This chain links TRBV28 with TRBJ2-3, with D possibly matching TRBD1 (5 bases). The CDR3 extends over 15 amino acids. Germline loops: CDR1 MDHEN, CDR2 SYDVKM. The V end was cut by 2 bases, the J end by 1 base, with 10 bases between.

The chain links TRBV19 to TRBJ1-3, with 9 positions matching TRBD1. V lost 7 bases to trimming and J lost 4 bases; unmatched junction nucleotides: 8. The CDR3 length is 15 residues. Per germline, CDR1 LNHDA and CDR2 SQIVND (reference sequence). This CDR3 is CASTPGGQGGNTIYF. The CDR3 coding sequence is TGTGCCAGTACCCCAGGGGGACAGGGAGGAAACACCATATATTTT.